This TCR beta chain was observed in a study of blood T cells in healthy people across ages. The CDR3 extends over 13 amino acids. CDR1 and CDR2 from the germline V gene are SGHNT and YYREEE (reference sequence). The V and J ends lost 4 bases and 8 bases, in that order; junction bases with no gene match: 8. Points on this clonotype: Its antigen is unidentified.

Study-wide results and limits: Versus aged donors, long-lived donors had higher diversity and more naive CD4+ cells. With naive T cell percentage, TCR beta diversity showed a strong correlation. Naive and antigen-experienced cells could not be conclusively compared, given unsorted PBMCs.

Primers used in a second PCR of about 7 to 12 cycles were a sample-barcoded 5' primer and a J-beta primer mix. TCRdb itself ran the 5' RACE reads through MiXCR, one entry per CDR3 protein. The sample includes around 1,900,000 distinct CDR3 sequences, about two fifths of them seen just once. Specimen: blood. This receptor was identified in a human donor in good health. J is TRBJ1-2 and V is TRBV5-4; TRBD1 matches at 7 bases. The CDR3 reads CASSNTGVEGYTF. In DNA, the CDR3 is TGTGCCAGCAGCAATACAGGGGTGGAAGGCTACACCTTC.